Included here is one T cell receptor beta chain sequence, with context. The V gene's germline CDR1 is MNHNS and CDR2 SASEGT. The CDR3 is 15 amino acids. The V gene end was trimmed by 1 base and the J gene end by 4 bases; junction bases not matched to a gene: 5. Authors' processing steps: Amplification with reference gene primers provided the estimates of nucleated cell counts. Profiling relied on immunoSEQ multiplex PCR, and the TCRdb table lists in-frame clones only, not all of them. Clone size and the V and J calls come from that table; the DNA yielded D and trimming. The sample lists 100,000 to 150,000 clones; around four fifths were seen once. The data belong to a study of blood T cell repertoires in COVID-19. Study-level background: Acute-phase and convalescent COVID-19 samples originated in the United States, Italy and Spain. PBMCs, B-cell-depleted T cells, or T cells provided the cDNA or gDNA that made up the material.

This TCR was sampled from a man of 80 years or more with active or convalescent COVID-19. Sequencing was performed on peripheral blood. The chain uses TRBV6-1 and TRBJ1-2, with 8 positions matching TRBD1. CDR3 DNA sequence: TGTGCCAGCAGTGAAGGGGGGGGACAGGTCTATGGCTACACCTTC. This gives the protein CASSEGGGQVYGYTF.